Described below is a single TCR beta chain sequence and its context. Its antigen is currently unknown. This sample is part of a study of shared clonotypes between healthy human individuals. Overall study findings and caveats: Of the naive CD4 clonotypes, approximately 5% were shared across four donors.

Germline-derived CDR1 and CDR2 are SEHNR and FQNEAQ (reference sequence). The CDR3 covers 13 residues. V lost 5 bases, J lost 4 bases, and 5 bases stayed unmatched. The protocol was immunoSEQ multiplex PCR, while the TCRdb copy is restricted to in-frame clones and leaves out a portion. This sample has approximately 650,000 clones; around 95% occur once, and the top ten carry 0.085% to 0.11%. Positive CCR7 selection of CD45RO-negative cells yielded the naive CD8 cells, and terminally differentiated effector memory CD45RA+ cells were excluded. The J gene is TRBJ2-7, the V gene TRBV7-9; 7 nucleotides line up with TRBD1. The clonotype was recovered from a woman under 40 in good health. Sequencing input: naive CD8+ T cells sorted from blood. DNA of the CDR3: TGTGCCAGCAGCGGAACAGGGGTGTACGAGCAGTACTTC. This codes for CASSGTGVYEQYF.